One sample yielded the 27 T cell receptor beta chains listed below, sequenced in a study of OX40 agonist ivuxolimab in advanced cancers. Libraries were built with the immunoSEQ multiplex PCR assay. TCRdb's version of the immuneACCESS table is confined to in-frame rearrangements and falls short of the full clone set. An unresolved V gene accounts for under half of the shortfall where checked; the remainder is of unknown origin. Here the sample has roughly 87,000 clones; approximately 91% occur a single time. Around 0.71% of the sample is in the top ten clones. Sequenced material: CD4+ or CD8+ T cells sorted from blood, taken in a trial of the OX40 agonist ivuxolimab. These receptors came from an adult with an advanced solid tumor such as melanoma, head and neck, liver or kidney cancer.

On this clone itself: One end of the junction does not line up with germline, which may come from a read error. The rearrangement uses TRBV5-4 and TRBJ2-7; 9 bases match TRBD1. CDR1 SGHNT and CDR2 YYREEE come from the germline V gene (reference sequence). CDR3 length: 14 amino acids. The CDR3 loop is CASSLGQGPGEQYF. CDR3 DNA: TGTGCCAGCAGTTTGGGACAGGGACCGGGGGAGCAGTACTTC.

The genes are TRBV7-9 and TRBJ2-2; perhaps TRBD2 as D (7 bases). Germline lookup yields CDR1 SEHNR and CDR2 FQNEAQ (reference sequence). V dropped 8 bases and J dropped 7 bases, with 14 bases sitting between them. The CDR3 consists of 13 residues. CDR3 in amino acids: CASGGAGHGELFF. The CDR3 nucleotides are TGTGCCAGCGGGGGGGCCGGTCACGGGGAGCTGTTTTTT.

CDR3 amino acids: CASSSQLTGNTIYF. In nucleotides, the CDR3 is TGTGCCAGCAGTTCTCAGCTAACTGGAAACACCATATATTTT. This chain uses TRBV6-6 with TRBJ1-3; D is unclear. The germline V and J ends were trimmed by 4 bases and 2 bases, with 9 bases remaining between them. The CDR3 contains 14 residues. Germline V gene sequence: CDR1 MNHNY, CDR2 SVGAGI (reference sequence).

The chain employs TRBV5-1 and TRBJ2-7, with 10 nucleotides matching TRBD1. Germline CDR1 is SGHRS and CDR2 is YFSETQ. V was clipped by 0 bases and J by 5 bases; unmatched bases: 2. This CDR3 contains 14 residues. The DNA of the CDR3 is TGCGCCAGCAGCTTGGTTGGGACAGGGGACGAGCAGTACTTC. It translates to CASSLVGTGDEQYF.

In nucleotides, the CDR3 is TGTGCCAGCAGCTTGGGACAGGGGGATCAGCCCCAGCATTTT. It codes for CASSLGQGDQPQHF. This rearrangement joins TRBV5-6 to TRBJ1-5, with TRBD1 matching 9 bases. With 0 bases clipped from V and 5 bases from J, the junction kept 0 bases outside the gene matches. The CDR3 is made up of 14 amino acids. Germline V gene sequence: CDR1 SGHDT, CDR2 YYEEEE.

The rearrangement joins TRBV18 to TRBJ2-1; no clear D gene. Germline CDR1 and CDR2: KGHSH and LQKENI. The germline V and J ends were trimmed by 0 bases and 3 bases, with 6 bases remaining between them. The CDR3 runs to 14 residues. CDR3 sequence: CASSPPNIYNEQFF. The CDR3 DNA reads TGTGCCAGCTCACCACCGAACATCTACAATGAGCAGTTCTTC.

The chain recombines TRBV29-1 with TRBJ1-1; D is unresolved. The germline gives CDR1 SQVTM, CDR2 ANQGSEA. Trimming left V 4 bases short and J 5 bases short, with 5 bases between. The CDR3 spans 10 residues. CDR3 residues: CSVVSTEAFF. The CDR3 DNA sequence: TGCAGCGTTGTTTCTACTGAAGCTTTCTTT.

V and J are TRBV11-2 and TRBJ2-7, with TRBD2 matching 9 bases. V lost 5 bases to trimming and J lost 5 bases; unmatched junction nucleotides: 7. CDR1 is SGHAT, CDR2 FQNNGV, per germline. The CDR3 runs 14 residues. CDR3 nucleotides: TGTGCCAGCAGCCCAGGACTAGCGAGCGACGAGCAGTACTTC. It translates to CASSPGLASDEQYF.

The gene calls are TRBV4-1 and TRBJ2-7, with D hard to call. This CDR3 is 17 amino acids long. The germline V and J ends were trimmed by 3 bases and 3 bases, with 21 bases remaining between them. The germline V gene encodes CDR1 MGHRA and CDR2 YSYEKL. The CDR3 DNA is TGCGCCAGCAGCCAGGAATTGGGCCTCAACTTCGGCTACGAGCAGTACTTC. Encoded protein: CASSQELGLNFGYEQYF.

The rearrangement links TRBV16 to TRBJ1-5; no definite D call. The length of the CDR3 is 15 residues. Germline assignment: CDR1 KGHSY and CDR2 FQNENV. V dropped 0 bases and J dropped 0 bases, with 6 bases sitting between them. For the CDR3, the DNA is TGTGCCAGCAGCCAATCTACCGTTAGCAATCAGCCCCAGCATTTT. Its protein product is CASSQSTVSNQPQHF.

This chain connects TRBV2 to TRBJ2-3; no reliable D call. CDR1 is SNHLY and CDR2 is FYNNEI in the germline V gene. This CDR3 comprises 12 residues. Deletions cut 6 bases from V and 4 bases from J, with 8 bases between. CDR3 bases: TGTGCCAGCAGCTCCTGGCCAGATACGCAGTATTTT. Its translation is CASSSWPDTQYF.

This rearrangement joins TRBV5-1 to TRBJ1-6; D is ambiguous. The germline V gene encodes CDR1 SGHRS and CDR2 YFSETQ. CDR3 length: 19 amino acids. V shed 2 bases and J shed 4 bases, with 22 bases lying between them. The CDR3, as DNA: TGCGCCAGCAGCTTACGTCCCGTCGGGAGCGGAGATTATAATTCACCCCTCCACTTT. Encoded protein: CASSLRPVGSGDYNSPLHF.

The V gene is TRBV19, the J gene TRBJ2-7; 8 bases agree with TRBD1. The germline gives CDR1 LNHDA, CDR2 SQIVND (reference sequence). The CDR3 covers 15 residues. V gave up 6 bases and J gave up 3 bases; unmatched junction bases: 10. This CDR3 reads CASREGQGWSYEQYF. The CDR3, as DNA: TGTGCCAGTAGGGAAGGACAGGGCTGGAGCTACGAGCAGTACTTC.

The V call is TRBV5-1, the J call TRBJ1-2; no reliable D call. The V end lost 0 bases, the J end lost 7 bases, and 13 bases lay between the germline ends. CDR1 SGHRS and CDR2 YFSETQ come from the germline V gene. The CDR3 is made up of 14 amino acids. The CDR3: CASSLDLWSSGYTF. CDR3 sequence (DNA): TGCGCCAGCAGCTTGGATTTGTGGTCTTCTGGCTACACCTTC.

This chain links TRBV5-1 with TRBJ1-1; D is perhaps TRBD1 (6 bases). V shed 4 bases and J shed 7 bases, with 17 bases lying between them. Per the germline V gene, CDR1 is SGHRS and CDR2 is YFSETQ. The CDR3 loop spans 14 amino acids. The CDR3 loop reads CASSPSGAGSEAFF. The CDR3 DNA sequence: TGCGCCAGCAGCCCTTCGGGGGCAGGCAGTGAAGCTTTCTTT.

V usage is TRBV5-6 and J usage is TRBJ2-7; 7 nucleotides line up with TRBD2. CDR3 length equals 15 residues. V lost 3 bases and J lost 3; bases outside the gene matches: 9. The germline CDR1 and CDR2 sequences are SGHDT and YYEEEE. This CDR3 is CASSWEGLQNYEQYF. CDR3 nucleotides: TGTGCCAGCAGCTGGGAGGGTCTGCAAAACTACGAGCAGTACTTC.

On this clone itself: The same CDR3 can be traced to other DNA sequences in this sample. The chain links TRBV2 to TRBJ2-1, with 7 bases fitting TRBD2. This CDR3 spans 15 amino acids. The germline V gene encodes CDR1 SNHLY and CDR2 FYNNEI. J was trimmed by 0 bases and V by 4 bases; bases with no gene match: 3. The DNA of the CDR3 is TGTGCCAGCAGTGCAGGCGGGAGCTCCTACAATGAGCAGTTCTTC. It is translated as CASSAGGSSYNEQFF.

This clone came up once. This chain joins TRBV29-1 and TRBJ2-5; D might be TRBD2 (7 bases). There are 14 residues in the CDR3. V was cut by 4 bases and J by 1 base, with 13 bases left in between. From germline, CDR1 is SQVTM and CDR2 ANQGSEA. The CDR3 region is CSVGQGGGQETQYF. CDR3 DNA sequence: TGCAGCGTTGGGCAGGGAGGGGGCCAAGAGACCCAGTACTTC. Filled out from reference TRBV29-1 and TRBJ2-5, the complete variable domain reads SAVISQKPSRDICQRGTSLTIQCQVDSQVTMMFWYRQQPGQSLTLIATANQGSEATYESGFVIDKFPISRPNLTFSTLTVSNMSPEDSSIYLCSVGQGGGQETQYFGPGTRLLVL.

This clone was counted a single time. The V and J genes are TRBV28 and TRBJ2-7; 8 nucleotides align to TRBD2. With V trimmed by 2 bases and J by 0 bases, 3 bases remained unmatched. This CDR3 is 15 amino acids long. Germline CDR1 MDHEN, CDR2 SYDVKM. CDR3 residues: CASSLSGSSSYEQYF. In DNA, the CDR3 is TGTGCCAGCAGTTTAAGCGGGAGTTCCTCCTACGAGCAGTACTTC.

The gene calls are TRBV18 and TRBJ1-4, with 9 nucleotides matching TRBD1. Germline assignment: CDR1 KGHSH and CDR2 LQKENI. The CDR3 contains 17 residues. The junction had 9 bases not matched to a gene; V was cut back by 3 bases and J by 4 bases. The CDR3 DNA is TGTGCCAGCTCACCGAACTTACCGGGACAGGGTAATGAAAAACTGTTTTTT. It codes for CASSPNLPGQGNEKLFF.

The chain is built from TRBV4-1 and TRBJ2-1; D gene uncertain. Germline V gene data show CDR1 as MGHRA and CDR2 as YSYEKL. The CDR3 length is 12 residues. The V end lost 4 bases, the J end lost 15 bases, and 16 bases lay between the germline ends. The CDR3 is CASSPETGRWFF. The CDR3 DNA is TGCGCCAGCAGCCCCGAAACCGGGCGTTGGTTCTTC.

The chain has TRBV2 and TRBJ2-2, with 7 bases matching TRBD2. V lost 9 bases and J lost 5; bases outside the gene matches: 9. This CDR3 has 14 amino acids. The V gene's germline CDR1 is SNHLY and CDR2 FYNNEI. CDR3 sequence: CARHSGSRTGELFF. CDR3 sequence (DNA): TGTGCCAGACATAGCGGGTCCCGAACCGGGGAGCTGTTTTTT.

The chain recombines TRBV11-2 with TRBJ2-5, with 11 bases that match TRBD2. This CDR3 has 17 residues. V was clipped by 1 base and J by 4 bases; unmatched bases: 8. Germline CDR1 and CDR2: SGHAT and FQNNGV. CDR3 nucleotides: TGTGCCAGCAGCTTAGGTAGCGGGAGGGCCGGTGGAGAGACCCAGTACTTC. Translation: CASSLGSGRAGGETQYF.

The table lists this clone with a count of one. The chain combines TRBV18 with TRBJ1-6; 11 bases agree with TRBD1. With V trimmed by 4 bases and J by 10 bases, 9 bases remained unmatched. The CDR3 spans 16 residues. Germline V CDR1 and CDR2: KGHSH, LQKENI. CDR3 bases: TGTGCCAGCTCACAAGCTTCCGGGACAGGGGGGTCACCCCTCCACTTT. Protein sequence: CASSQASGTGGSPLHF.

This rearrangement joins TRBV18 to TRBJ1-2, with D tentatively TRBD1 (5 bases). The CDR3 has 19 residues. Trimming cost V 2 bases and J 5 bases, with 27 bases left between them. CDR1 is KGHSH, CDR2 LQKENI, per germline. The CDR3 DNA reads TGTGCCAGCTCACCATCGCACCTAGGAGCCCAGTTAAGGGGATATGGCTACACCTTC. Protein: CASSPSHLGAQLRGYGYTF.

V is TRBV18 and J is TRBJ2-7; 11 bases align to TRBD2. The V gene end was trimmed by 0 bases and the J gene end by 3 bases; junction bases not matched to a gene: 4. Looked up from germline, CDR1 is KGHSH and CDR2 is LQKENI. This CDR3 region has 16 residues. CDR3 amino acids: CASSPPSSGRLYEQYF. CDR3 DNA sequence: TGTGCCAGCTCACCACCTTCTAGCGGGAGGCTCTACGAGCAGTACTTC.

V gene TRBV21-1 combines with J gene TRBJ2-7; the table assigns TRBD1, which was not confirmed against the DNA. TRBV21-1 is a documented pseudogene. The length of the CDR3 is 16 residues. CDR3 sequence: CASSKGMTGCPYEQYF. CDR3 in DNA: TGTGCCAGCAGCAAAGGAATGACAGGGTGCCCCTACGAGCAGTACTTC.